Here is one T cell receptor beta chain with its context. Its antigen is still unknown. Within one base of it there is no much larger clone, and no base qualities were kept. These data are taken from a study of T cells after yellow fever vaccination (dated by TCRdb to the late 2010s). Concerning the study at large: The SMART-Seq v4 Ultra Low Input RNA kit was used to prepare libraries from fractions with low cell numbers. Blood samples were taken at several timepoints before and after primary and secondary immunization, and bulk PBMC replicates and cell subsets were isolated. To follow T-cell clones before and after primary and booster YFV17D yellow fever vaccination, bulk TCR alpha and beta repertoires were sequenced over time. Two healthy male donors, one aged 18 to 30 and one aged 30 to 40 years, made up the cohort.

TCR cDNA was synthesized by 5'RACE template switching, which introduced a universal primer site and unique molecular identifiers. cDNA synthesis was primed from both the TCR alpha and TCR beta constant segments. Libraries were amplified in two PCR steps, with sample barcodes and sequencing adapters added in the second step. Libraries were sequenced on Illumina HiSeq 2500 (2x100 bp) or NovaSeq (2x150 bp). The authors processed their data as follows. Reads were demultiplexed and collapsed into UMI consensus sequences with MIGEC, and V(D)J alignment was performed with MiXCR. Using edgeR on replicate PBMC samples, clonotypes were called vaccine-responding if FDR was below 0.01 and the log2 fold change was above 5 up to day 15. Each bulk clonotype was labeled CD4 or CD8 based on which sequenced repertoire, CD4 or CD8, contained the clonotype at higher abundance. TCRdb trimmed the raw reads at Q25, called clones with MiXCR and kept productive beta chains. For every CDR3 protein sequence, its rows merge into one entry that carries the most common genes and DNA. TCRdb's processing, not the authors', yielded these V and J calls. Counted in this sample were about 160,000 distinct CDR3 sequences; approximately 6.7% of them appeared once. Approximately 2.5% of the sample lies in the top ten.

Overall study results and their limits: After the booster, most of the clones that had expanded following primary vaccination were detected again (just under 97% of CD4 and 80% to 90% of CD8), which suggests that memory was broadly maintained. The study included only a couple of donors, which limits how far the findings can be generalized. Computational filtering was needed because FACS-sorted repertoires could contain abundant contaminating clonotypes from the bulk population. A small share of clonotypes was detected in both CD4 and CD8 compartments, with the overlap likely arising from convergent recombination. The secondary T-cell response was weaker than the primary response but faster, peaking on day 5 instead of day 15.

CDR1 and CDR2, looked up from the germline V gene, are LGHNA and YSLEER. Trimming takes 5 bases from V and 6 bases from J, and the germline ends sit 19 bases apart. The CDR3 spans 15 residues, from the cysteine through the phenylalanine. Of the read, only the CDR3 DNA is kept; its 45 bases are in frame from base 1. Sample treatment or condition, as interpreted from the label and publication: live attenuated yellow fever vaccine strain. PBMCs were isolated from peripheral blood using a standard Ficoll-Paque protocol. Dynabeads CD4 and CD8 positive selection kits were used to isolate the CD4 and CD8 T-cell fractions. TriZol was used to extract RNA from bulk PBMCs, CD4 and CD8 fractions, and dextramer-positive and dextramer-negative fractions.

The rearrangement combines TRBV4-3 with TRBJ1-2, with TRBD1 tentatively as D gene (6 bases match). Source: CD4+ T cells sorted from PBMCs, taken 5 days after the first yellow fever vaccination. The clonotype was recovered from a man between 18 and 29 years old who received the YFV17D yellow fever vaccine. The CDR3 region has the sequence CASSSSFRAGDGYTF. DNA sequence: TGCGCCAGCAGCTCATCCTTTAGGGCAGGGGATGGCTACACCTTC.